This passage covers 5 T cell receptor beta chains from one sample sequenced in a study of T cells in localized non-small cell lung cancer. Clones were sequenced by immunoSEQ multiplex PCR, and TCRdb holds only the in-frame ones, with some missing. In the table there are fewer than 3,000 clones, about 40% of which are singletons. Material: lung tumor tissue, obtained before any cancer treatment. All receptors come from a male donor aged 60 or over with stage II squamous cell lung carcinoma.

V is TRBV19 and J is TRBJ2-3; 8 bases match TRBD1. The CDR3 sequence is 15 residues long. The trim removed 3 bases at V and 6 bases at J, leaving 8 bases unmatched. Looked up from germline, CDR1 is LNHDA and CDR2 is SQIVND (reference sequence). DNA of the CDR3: TGTGCCAGTAGTATTAGAGGACAGGGAAAGGATACGCAGTATTTT. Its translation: CASSIRGQGKDTQYF.

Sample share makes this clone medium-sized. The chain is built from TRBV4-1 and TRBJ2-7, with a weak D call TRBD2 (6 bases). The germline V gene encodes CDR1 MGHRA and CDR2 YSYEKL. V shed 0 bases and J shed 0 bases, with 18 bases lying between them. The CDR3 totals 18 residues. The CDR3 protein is CASSQDLPQGLLSYEQYF. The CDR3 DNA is TGCGCCAGCAGCCAAGATCTCCCTCAGGGACTCCTCTCCTACGAGCAGTACTTC.

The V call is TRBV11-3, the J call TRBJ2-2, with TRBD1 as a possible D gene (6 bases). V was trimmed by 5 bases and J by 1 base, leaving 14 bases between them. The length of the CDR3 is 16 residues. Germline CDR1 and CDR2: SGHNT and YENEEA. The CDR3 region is CASSVLQDRNTGELFF. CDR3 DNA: TGTGCCAGCAGCGTCCTCCAGGACAGGAACACCGGGGAGCTGTTTTTT. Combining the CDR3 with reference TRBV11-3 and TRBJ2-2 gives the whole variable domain EAGVVQSPRYKIIEKKQPVAFWCNPISGHNTLYWYLQNLGQGPELLIRYENEEAVDDSQLPKDRFSAERLKGVDSTLKIQPAELGDSAVYLCASSVLQDRNTGELFFGEGSRLTVL.

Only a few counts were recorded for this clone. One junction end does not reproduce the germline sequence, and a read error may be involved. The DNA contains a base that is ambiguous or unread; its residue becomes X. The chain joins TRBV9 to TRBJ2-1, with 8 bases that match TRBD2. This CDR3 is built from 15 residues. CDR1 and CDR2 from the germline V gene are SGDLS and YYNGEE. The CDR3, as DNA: TGTGCYAGCAGCCCCGGCGGGAGCGGGAGCAATGAGCAGTTCTTC. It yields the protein CXSSPGGSGSNEQFF. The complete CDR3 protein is CASSPGGSGSNEQFF.

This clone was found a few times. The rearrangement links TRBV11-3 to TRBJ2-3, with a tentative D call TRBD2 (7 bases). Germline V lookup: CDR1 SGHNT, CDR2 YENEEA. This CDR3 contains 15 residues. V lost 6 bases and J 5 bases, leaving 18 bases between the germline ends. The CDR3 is CASSQGGGAEDTQYF. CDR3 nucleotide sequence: TGTGCCAGCAGTCAAGGTGGGGGGGCGGAAGATACGCAGTATTTT.